This T cell receptor beta chain was identified during a study of beta chain features in type 1 diabetes. Each donor gave one heparinised blood draw averaging roughly 100 mL. The sample holds many counts of this clone. There are 15 residues in the CDR3. The ends lost 2 bases at V and 9 bases at J; junction bases unmatched: 7. Germline-derived CDR1 and CDR2 are SGHTA and FQGNSA. Isolated RNA was reverse transcribed in full, so expressed TCRB transcripts were sequenced. TCRdb's copy holds only in-frame clones and misses some; the assay was immunoSEQ multiplex PCR. The data contain 310,000 or so clones, approximately 8% of them singletons.

The sample comprised central memory CD4+ T cells from blood. The clonotype comes from a woman younger than 35 in good health. J is TRBJ2-1 and V is TRBV7-2; 10 nucleotides line up with TRBD2. DNA of the CDR3: TGTGCCAGCAGCTTATATGGGCTAGCGGGAGCTGAGCAGTTCTTC. Protein sequence: CASSLYGLAGAEQFF.